This T cell receptor beta chain came from a study of T cell changes during pregnancy in multiple sclerosis (dated by TCRdb to about 2019). Turning to the overall study: The study examined how the T cell repertoire changed over the course of pregnancy in women with multiple sclerosis.

Preparation of the library involved the immunoSEQ multiplex PCR assay. Entries here come from immuneACCESS through TCRdb and include only in-frame sequences with V and J called. Some clones fail to appear in such tables; in the studies checked, an unresolved V gene covers under half of the shortfall, and the cause of the remainder is unknown. Across this sample there are about 110,000 clones, with more than 80% seen only once. The ten largest clones represent around 1.6% of the sample. V lost 2 bases and J lost 7 bases; the stretch between them is 18 bases long. CDR1 and CDR2, looked up from the germline V gene, are MNHNS and SASEGT. There are 17 amino acids in the CDR3, from cysteine to phenylalanine inclusive. This entry keeps only the CDR3 DNA: 51 bases, framed from base 1. A remark on this clone: Its cognate antigen has yet to be identified. The sample holds no much larger clone one base away, and base qualities are not on file.

This clonotype originated in a female donor with multiple sclerosis, enrolled in a pregnancy study. The sequence links TRBV6-1 to TRBJ1-6; possibly the D gene is TRBD1, per 5 matching bases. The sequencing used peripheral blood, collected before pregnancy. The DNA sequence reads TGTGCCAGCAGTGAATCCGTTTGGGGACTGAAAAATTCACCCCTCCACTTT. Its translation reads: CASSESVWGLKNSPLHF.